The clone carrying this T cell receptor (beta chain) was seen a few times. The antigen remains undetermined. Unique-molecular-identifier-tagged TCR beta cDNA libraries were used. TCRdb passed the PCR reads through MiXCR, listing each CDR3 protein once. The table records 750,000 to 950,000 distinct CDR3 sequences, approximately 44% of them present only once. The sample belongs to a study of post-analysis software for immune sequencing data. Study-wide results and limits: A significant reduction in normalized Chao1 diversity was observed in multiple sclerosis patients versus controls. Under F measure analysis, samples from one preparation batch co-clustered strongly.

Sequencing used blood. The source of this sequence is a girl aged 5 to 17 with multiple sclerosis.

CDR3 sequence: CASGPSWAEQYF. The CDR3 DNA follows: TGTGCCAGCGGACCTTCCTGGGCCGAGCAGTACTTC. The V and J genes are TRBV6-5 and TRBJ2-7; D is unresolved. The CDR3 runs to 12 residues. Between the trimmed V and J ends, which lost 8 bases and 6 bases, there was a span of 14 bases. From germline, CDR1 is MNHEY and CDR2 SVGAGI.